This TCR beta chain was retrieved from a study of blood T cell repertoires in COVID-19. About the study: Samples of COVID-19 (acute and convalescent) were obtained from the United States, Italy and Spain. In each case, the material was cDNA or gDNA derived from T cells, B-cell-depleted T cells, or PBMCs.

Seattle researchers signed up patients amid active infection and tracked them longitudinally. As originally analysed: The authors estimated nucleated cell counts from reference gene primer amplification. Assay used: immunoSEQ multiplex PCR; TCRdb lists only in-frame clones, some missing. V, J and clone size reflect that table, while D and trimming were determined from the DNA. The sample records 60,000 to 85,000 clones, roughly nine tenths being singletons. Germline V gene sequence: CDR1 SGHDT, CDR2 YYEEEE. With 3 bases removed from V and 8 bases from J, the gap between germline ends came to 8 bases. The CDR3 sequence is 12 residues long.

The sequenced material came from peripheral blood. V gene TRBV5-6 combines with J gene TRBJ2-2; TRBD1 is a possible D gene (6 bases). The TCR sequence derives from a man in his forties or fifties with COVID-19, enrolled during active disease. DNA for the CDR3: TGTGCCAGCAGCTCCGGGACAGGGGAGCTGTTTTTT. Translating it yields CASSSGTGELFF.